One T cell receptor beta chain is described in this entry. The junction departs from the called germline gene at one end, perhaps through a read error. The sample belongs to a study of molecular identifiers for immune sequencing clone quantification. On the study more broadly: Replicates split RNA from around 20,000 or 100,000 naive CD8 cells five ways, and the researchers sequenced four portions.

Previously described methods and listed TCR primers were used for bulk TCR libraries. MiXCR, applied by TCRdb to the PCR reads, yields one record per CDR3 protein. The sample has 60,000 to 70,000 distinct CDR3 sequences, under 20% seen once. The CDR3 sequence is 13 residues long. This sequence was found in a human donor in good health. Some libraries in this study had Jurkat cell RNA spiked in. The sequencing sample was made of naive CD8+ T cells from blood, with Jurkat cell RNA spiked in. The subset denotes: FACS-sorted CD8+CD4-CCR7+CD45RA+ naive T cells. The rearrangement uses TRBV12-3 or TRBV12-4 and TRBJ2-7; possibly TRBD1 or TRBD2 for D (5 bases each). CDR3 loop: CAGSLGEPYEQYF. The CDR3 nucleotides read TGTGCCGGCAGTTTAGGGGAGCCCTACGAGCAGTACTTC.